A single sample is the source of the 9 T cell receptor beta chains below, sequenced in a study of shared clonotypes between healthy human individuals (dated by TCRdb to 2018 to 2020). The library relied on the immunoSEQ multiplex PCR assay. The source is immuneACCESS, and TCRdb retained only in-frame sequences with V and J called. Part of the clones is not carried over; for the studies checked, unresolved V genes explain less than half of this, and the remainder is unexplained. The sample table shows about 1 million clones, and 70% to 80% are seen once. The ten top clones hold 1.5% of the sample. Material for sequencing was memory CD4+ T cells sorted from blood. What the cell subset or site label conveys for this sample: CD45RA-negative fraction. These receptors came from a young man in good health.

V gene TRBV7-3 combines with J gene TRBJ2-2; D is possibly TRBD1 (5 bases). This CDR3 comprises 15 residues. V dropped 5 bases and J dropped 4 bases, with 14 bases sitting between them. Germline CDR1 SGHTA, CDR2 FQGTGA. Written as DNA, the CDR3 is TGTGCCAGCAGCCTCCAGGGTAGTTTCACCGGGGAGCTGTTTTTT. It specifies CASSLQGSFTGELFF.

The CDR3 here is CASSEVVLTALWSNSGNTIYF. The CDR3 DNA sequence: TGTGCCAGCAGTGAAGTCGTTTTGACGGCGCTCTGGTCCAACTCTGGAAACACCATATATTTT. The chain couples TRBV6-1 to TRBJ1-3; the D is unclear. V was cut by 1 base and J by 0 bases, with 25 bases left in between. The CDR3 extends over 21 amino acids. The germline CDR1 and CDR2 sequences are MNHNS and SASEGT.

This chain uses TRBV11-2 with TRBJ2-5; D remains unclear. The CDR3 runs 13 residues. Germline V CDR1 and CDR2: SGHAT, FQNNGV. V lost 3 bases and J 1 base, leaving 6 bases between the germline ends. This CDR3 reads CASSFGIQETQYF. In nucleotides, the CDR3 is TGTGCCAGCAGCTTCGGCATCCAAGAGACCCAGTACTTC.

The CDR3, as DNA: TGTGCCAGCAGCTTAGATGACAGCCCGAACTATGGCTACACCTTC. Its protein is CASSLDDSPNYGYTF. The chain couples TRBV7-8 to TRBJ1-2, with D perhaps TRBD1 (5 bases). The CDR3 contains 15 residues. Germline loops: CDR1 SGHVS, CDR2 FQNEAQ. The V gene lost 1 base and the J gene lost 2 bases, with 11 bases spanning the gap.

The chain carries TRBV4-3 and TRBJ2-1; D not resolved. The CDR3 extends over 15 amino acids. The V and J ends lost 3 bases and 6 bases respectively, with 15 bases between them. Germline-derived CDR1 and CDR2 are LGHNA and YSLEER. For the CDR3, the DNA is TGCGCCAGCAGCCACGCCAGTAAAGGTTCCAATGAGCAGTTCTTC. It codes for CASSHASKGSNEQFF.

The J gene is TRBJ2-7, the V gene TRBV19, with a weak D call TRBD2 (5 bases). Per germline, CDR1 LNHDA and CDR2 SQIVND (reference sequence). The CDR3 is 13 residues long. V lost 6 bases and J 3 bases, leaving 12 bases between the germline ends. The CDR3 reads CASSVGIDYEQYF. CDR3 nucleotides: TGTGCCAGTAGCGTCGGGATCGACTACGAGCAGTACTTC.

The V call is TRBV6-6, the J call TRBJ2-5; 9 positions match TRBD1. Germline trimming cut 6 bases from V and 2 bases from J; bases unmatched to any gene: 4. The CDR3 runs to 14 residues. Germline CDR1 reads MNHNY; CDR2 reads SVGAGI (reference sequence). This chain's CDR3 is CASSTGGPQETQYF. CDR3 sequence (DNA): TGTGCCAGCAGCACAGGGGGCCCACAAGAGACCCAGTACTTC.

With regard to this clone: The sample carries other DNA sequences with the same CDR3. This chain links TRBV6-5 with TRBJ1-1; D gene unclear. CDR1 MNHEY and CDR2 SVGAGI come from the germline V gene. This CDR3 region has 12 residues. V lost 2 bases to trimming and J lost 5 bases, with 6 bases between them. The CDR3 is CASSYLGTEAFF. The CDR3 DNA follows: TGTGCCAGCAGTTACCTCGGAACTGAAGCTTTCTTT.

V and J are TRBV6-9 and TRBJ1-3, with TRBD1 identical over 7 bases. The CDR3 runs to 13 residues. Germline values: CDR1 MNHGY, CDR2 SVAAGI. V lost 4 bases, J lost 6 bases, and 3 bases stayed unmatched. Here the CDR3 reads CASSSTGVNTIYF. As DNA, the CDR3 is TGTGCCAGCAGTTCCACAGGGGTAAACACCATATATTTT.